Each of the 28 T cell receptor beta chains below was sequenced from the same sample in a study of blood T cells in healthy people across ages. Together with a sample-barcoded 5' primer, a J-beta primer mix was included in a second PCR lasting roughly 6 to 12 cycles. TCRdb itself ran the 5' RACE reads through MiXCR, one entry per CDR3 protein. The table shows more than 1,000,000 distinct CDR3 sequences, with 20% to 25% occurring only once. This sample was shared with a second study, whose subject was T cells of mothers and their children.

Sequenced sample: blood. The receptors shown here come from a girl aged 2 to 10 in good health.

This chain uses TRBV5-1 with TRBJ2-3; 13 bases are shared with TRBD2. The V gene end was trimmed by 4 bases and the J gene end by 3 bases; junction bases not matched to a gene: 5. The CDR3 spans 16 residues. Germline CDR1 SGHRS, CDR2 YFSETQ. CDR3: CASSRRTSGRTDTQYF. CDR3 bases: TGCGCCAGCAGCCGCCGGACTAGCGGGAGAACAGATACGCAGTATTTT.

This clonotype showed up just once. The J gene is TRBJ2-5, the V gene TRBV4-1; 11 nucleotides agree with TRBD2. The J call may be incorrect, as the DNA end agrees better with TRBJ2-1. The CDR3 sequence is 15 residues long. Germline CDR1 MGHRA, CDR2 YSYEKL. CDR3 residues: CASSTSGSKIGEQFF. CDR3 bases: TGCGCCAGCAGCACTAGCGGGAGTAAGATCGGGGAGCAGTTCTTC.

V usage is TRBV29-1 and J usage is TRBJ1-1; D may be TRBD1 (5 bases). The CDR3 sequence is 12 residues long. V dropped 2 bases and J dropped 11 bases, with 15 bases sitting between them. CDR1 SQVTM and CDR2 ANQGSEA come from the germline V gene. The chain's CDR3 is CSVELIGGNAFF. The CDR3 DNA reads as TGCAGCGTTGAATTGATCGGGGGAAACGCTTTCTTT.

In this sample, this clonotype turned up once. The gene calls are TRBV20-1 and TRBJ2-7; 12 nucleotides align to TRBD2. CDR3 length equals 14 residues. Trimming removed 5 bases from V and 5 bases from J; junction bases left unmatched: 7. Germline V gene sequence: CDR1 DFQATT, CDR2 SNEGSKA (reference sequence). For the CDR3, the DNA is TGCAGTGCTCTCCGGACTAGCGGGAAGAACGAGCAGTACTTC. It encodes CSALRTSGKNEQYF.

CDR3 in amino acids: CASRTELTDTQYF. The DNA of the CDR3 is TGTGCCAGCAGGACAGAGTTGACAGATACGCAGTATTTT. V gene TRBV12-3 or TRBV12-4 combines with J gene TRBJ2-3; perhaps TRBD1 as D (5 bases). The CDR3 has 13 amino acids. Trimming pared 6 bases from V and 3 bases from J, leaving 10 bases between.

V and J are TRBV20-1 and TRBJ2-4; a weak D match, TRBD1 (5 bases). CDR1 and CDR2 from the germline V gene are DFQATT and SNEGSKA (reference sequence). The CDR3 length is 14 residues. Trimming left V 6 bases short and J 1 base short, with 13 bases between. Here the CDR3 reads CSALGPRAKNIQYF. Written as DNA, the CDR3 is TGCAGTGCCCTGGGGCCGCGGGCCAAAAACATTCAGTACTTC.

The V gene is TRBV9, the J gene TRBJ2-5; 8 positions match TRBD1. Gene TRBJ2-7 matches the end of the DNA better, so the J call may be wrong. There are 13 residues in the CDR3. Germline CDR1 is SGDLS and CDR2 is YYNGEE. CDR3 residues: CASSAKTGGEQYF. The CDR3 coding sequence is TGTGCCAGCAGCGCAAAAACAGGGGGCGAGCAGTACTTC.

Here the CDR3 reads CASGLPGGGSGYTF. The CDR3, as DNA: TGTGCTAGTGGTTTGCCAGGAGGGGGATCTGGCTACACCTTC. The chain is built from TRBV12-5 and TRBJ1-2, with a weak D call TRBD1 (6 bases). Germline V CDR1 and CDR2: LGHNT, FRNRAP. CDR3 length equals 14 residues. V lost 2 bases, J lost 7 bases, and 14 bases lay in between.

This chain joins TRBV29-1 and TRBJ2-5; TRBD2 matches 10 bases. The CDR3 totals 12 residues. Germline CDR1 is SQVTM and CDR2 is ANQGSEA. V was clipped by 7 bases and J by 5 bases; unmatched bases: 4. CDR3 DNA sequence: TGCAGCGAGCTAGCGGGGGTGGAGACCCAGTACTTC. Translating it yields CSELAGVETQYF.

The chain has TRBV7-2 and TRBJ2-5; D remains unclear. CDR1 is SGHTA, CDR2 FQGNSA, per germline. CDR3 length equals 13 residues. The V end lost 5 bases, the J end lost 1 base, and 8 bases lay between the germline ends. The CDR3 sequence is CASSIWGQETQYF. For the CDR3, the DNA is TGTGCCAGCAGCATATGGGGCCAAGAGACCCAGTACTTC.

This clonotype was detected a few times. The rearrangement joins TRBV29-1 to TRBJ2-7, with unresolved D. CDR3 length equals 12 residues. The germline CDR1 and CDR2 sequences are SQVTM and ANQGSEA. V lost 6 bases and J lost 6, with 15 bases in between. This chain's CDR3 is CSVAPCGIEQYF. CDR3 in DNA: TGCAGCGTCGCCCCGTGTGGAATCGAGCAGTACTTC.

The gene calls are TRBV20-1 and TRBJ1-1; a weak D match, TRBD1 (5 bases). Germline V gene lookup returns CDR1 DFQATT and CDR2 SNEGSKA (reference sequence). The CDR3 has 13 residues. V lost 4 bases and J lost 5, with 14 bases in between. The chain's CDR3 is CSANRGTRTEAFF. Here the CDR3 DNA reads TGCAGTGCTAACCGGGGGACGCGGACTGAAGCTTTCTTT.

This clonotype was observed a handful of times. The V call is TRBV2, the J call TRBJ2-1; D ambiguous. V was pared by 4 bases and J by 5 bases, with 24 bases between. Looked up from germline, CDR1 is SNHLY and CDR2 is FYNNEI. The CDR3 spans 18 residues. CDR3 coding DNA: TGTGCCAGCAGTGCCTTACTCAGATTAATGAAAACGGACAATGAGCAGTTCTTC. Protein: CASSALLRLMKTDNEQFF.

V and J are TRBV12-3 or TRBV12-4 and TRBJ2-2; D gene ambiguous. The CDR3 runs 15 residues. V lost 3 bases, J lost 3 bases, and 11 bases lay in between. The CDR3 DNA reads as TGTGCCAGCAGTTTTGGTAGGGTACACACCGGGGAGCTGTTTTTT. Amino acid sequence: CASSFGRVHTGELFF.

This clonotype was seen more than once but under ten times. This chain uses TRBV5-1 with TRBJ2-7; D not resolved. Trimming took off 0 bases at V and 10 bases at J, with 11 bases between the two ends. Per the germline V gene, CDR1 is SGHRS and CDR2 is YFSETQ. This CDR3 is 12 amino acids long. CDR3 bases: TGCGCCAGCAGCTTGGAGGGTGATCACCAGTACTTC. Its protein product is CASSLEGDHQYF.

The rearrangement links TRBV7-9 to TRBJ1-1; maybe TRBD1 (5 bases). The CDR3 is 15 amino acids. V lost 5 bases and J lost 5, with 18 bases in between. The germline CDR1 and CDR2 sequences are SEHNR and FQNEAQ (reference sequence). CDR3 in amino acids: CASSPAQGVQTEAFF. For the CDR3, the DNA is TGTGCCAGCAGCCCAGCTCAAGGGGTTCAGACTGAAGCTTTCTTT.

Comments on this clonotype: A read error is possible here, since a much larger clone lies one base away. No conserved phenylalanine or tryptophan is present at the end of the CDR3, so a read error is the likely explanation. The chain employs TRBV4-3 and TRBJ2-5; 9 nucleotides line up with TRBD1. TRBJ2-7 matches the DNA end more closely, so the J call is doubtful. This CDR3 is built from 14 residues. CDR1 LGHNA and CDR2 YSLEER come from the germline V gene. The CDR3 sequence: CASSSGQGRYEQYL. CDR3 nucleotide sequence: TGCGCCAGCAGCTCGGGACAGGGAAGGTACGAGCAGTACCTC.

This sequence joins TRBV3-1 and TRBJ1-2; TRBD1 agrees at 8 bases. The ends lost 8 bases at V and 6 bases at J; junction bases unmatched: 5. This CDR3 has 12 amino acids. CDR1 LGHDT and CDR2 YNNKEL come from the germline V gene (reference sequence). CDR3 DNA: TGTGCCAGCGGGAGACAGGGGAATGGCTACACCTTC. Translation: CASGRQGNGYTF. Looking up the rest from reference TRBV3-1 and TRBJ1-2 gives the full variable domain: DTAVSQTPKYLVTQMGNDKSIKCEQNLGHDTMYWYKQDSKKFLKIMFSYNNKELIINETVPNRFSPKSPDKAHLNLHINSLELGDSAVYFCASGRQGNGYTFGSGTRLTVV.

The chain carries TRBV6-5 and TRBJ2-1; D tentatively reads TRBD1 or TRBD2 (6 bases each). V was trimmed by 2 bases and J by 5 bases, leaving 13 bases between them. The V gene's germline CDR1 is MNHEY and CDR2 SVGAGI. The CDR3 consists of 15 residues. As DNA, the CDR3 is TGTGCCAGCAGTTACGAGGGGGGTGCCAACAATGAGCAGTTCTTC. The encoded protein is CASSYEGGANNEQFF.

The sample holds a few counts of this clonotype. CDR3 amino acids: CASSYNGLGGNTIYF. The CDR3 coding sequence is TGTGCCAGCAGTTACAACGGGTTAGGGGGAAACACCATATATTTT. The chain employs TRBV6-5 and TRBJ1-3; no reliable D call. Germline CDR1 and CDR2: MNHEY and SVGAGI. Trimming cost V 2 bases and J 4 bases, with 12 bases left between them. CDR3 length: 15 amino acids.

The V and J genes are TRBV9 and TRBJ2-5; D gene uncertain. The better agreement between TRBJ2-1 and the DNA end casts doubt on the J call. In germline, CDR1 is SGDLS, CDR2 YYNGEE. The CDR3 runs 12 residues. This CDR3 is CASSANYGEQFF. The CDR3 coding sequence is TGTGCCAGCAGCGCAAACTACGGAGAGCAGTTCTTC.

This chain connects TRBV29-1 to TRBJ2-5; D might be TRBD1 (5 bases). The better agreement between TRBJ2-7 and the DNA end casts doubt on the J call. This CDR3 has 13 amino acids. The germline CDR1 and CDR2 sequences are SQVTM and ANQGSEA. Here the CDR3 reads CSVQLGDTNEQYF. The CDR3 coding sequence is TGCAGCGTTCAGTTAGGGGATACGAACGAGCAGTACTTC.

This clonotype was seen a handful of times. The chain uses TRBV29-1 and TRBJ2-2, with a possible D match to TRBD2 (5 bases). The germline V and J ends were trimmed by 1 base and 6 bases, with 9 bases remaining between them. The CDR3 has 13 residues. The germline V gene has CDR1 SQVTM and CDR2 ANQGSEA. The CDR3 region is CSVEAGNAGELFF. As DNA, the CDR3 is TGCAGCGTTGAAGCGGGGAATGCCGGGGAGCTGTTTTTT.

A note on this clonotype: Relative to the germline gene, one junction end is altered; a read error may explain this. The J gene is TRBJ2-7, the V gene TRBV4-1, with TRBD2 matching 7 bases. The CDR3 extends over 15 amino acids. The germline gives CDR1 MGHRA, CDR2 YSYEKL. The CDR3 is CASSEDQLANREQYF. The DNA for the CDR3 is TGCGCCAGCAGCGAAGACCAACTAGCGAACCGCGAGCAGTACTTC.

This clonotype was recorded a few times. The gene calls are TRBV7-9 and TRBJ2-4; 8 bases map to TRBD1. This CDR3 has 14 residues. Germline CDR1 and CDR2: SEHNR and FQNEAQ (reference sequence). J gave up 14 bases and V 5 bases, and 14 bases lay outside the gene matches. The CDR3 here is CASSPTRGTGIKYF. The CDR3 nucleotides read TGTGCCAGCAGCCCAACCAGAGGGACAGGAATTAAGTACTTC.

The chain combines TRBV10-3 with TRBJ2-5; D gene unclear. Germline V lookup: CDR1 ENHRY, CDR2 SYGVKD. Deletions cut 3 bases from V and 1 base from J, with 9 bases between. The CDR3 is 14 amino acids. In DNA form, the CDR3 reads TGTGCCATCAGTGATGTAACAGTCCAAGAGACCCAGTACTTC. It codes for CAISDVTVQETQYF.

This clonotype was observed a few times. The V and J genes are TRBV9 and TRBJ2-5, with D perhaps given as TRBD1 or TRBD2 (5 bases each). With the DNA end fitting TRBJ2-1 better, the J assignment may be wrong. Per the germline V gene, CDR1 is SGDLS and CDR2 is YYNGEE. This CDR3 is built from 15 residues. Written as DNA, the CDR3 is TGTGCCAGCAGCGCGACCCCGGGACCTCGGGGTGAGCAGTTCTTC. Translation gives CASSATPGPRGEQFF.

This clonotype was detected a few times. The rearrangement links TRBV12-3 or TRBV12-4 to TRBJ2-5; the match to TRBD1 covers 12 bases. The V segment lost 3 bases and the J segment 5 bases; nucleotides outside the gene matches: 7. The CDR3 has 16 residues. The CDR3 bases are TGTGCCAGCAGTTTGAGGAAGGGACAGGGGGCGGAGACCCAGTACTTC. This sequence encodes CASSLRKGQGAETQYF.